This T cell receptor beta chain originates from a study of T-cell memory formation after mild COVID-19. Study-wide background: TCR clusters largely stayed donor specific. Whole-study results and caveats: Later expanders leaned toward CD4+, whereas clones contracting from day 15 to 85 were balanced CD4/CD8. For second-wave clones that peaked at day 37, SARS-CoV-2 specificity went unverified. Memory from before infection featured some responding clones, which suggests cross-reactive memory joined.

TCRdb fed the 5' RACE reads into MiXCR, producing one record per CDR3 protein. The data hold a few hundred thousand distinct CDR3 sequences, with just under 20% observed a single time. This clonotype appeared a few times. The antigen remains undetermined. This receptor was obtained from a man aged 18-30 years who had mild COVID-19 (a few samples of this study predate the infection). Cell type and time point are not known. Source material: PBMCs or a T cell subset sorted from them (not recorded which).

CDR3 sequence (DNA): TGCGCCAGCAGCCCAGGACATTTTCTAGGGGCAGATACGCAGTATTTT. Its translation: CASSPGHFLGADTQYF. This rearrangement joins TRBV5-1 to TRBJ2-3; a weak D match, TRBD1 (5 bases). Germline V gene data show CDR1 as SGHRS and CDR2 as YFSETQ. Between the trimmed V and J ends, which lost 4 bases and 4 bases, there was a span of 19 bases. This CDR3 contains 16 residues.